Below, 21 T cell receptor beta chains from the same sample are listed, as sequenced in a study of regulatory T cells in long-lasting Graves disease. Time point noted: newly diagnosed GD, antithyroid drugs for less than 3 months. The TCR library was made from RNA that had been extracted from PBMCs in TRIzol. CDR3 regions were amplified by Arm-PCR using iRepertoire HTBI primers to build TCR beta libraries. TCRdb re-derived calls from the multiplex PCR reads in MiXCR, one entry per CDR3 protein. Found here are about 430,000 distinct CDR3 sequences, approximately 15% of them singletons; the top ten hold over 7%. The sample was also linked to a second study, of T cells in Graves' hyperthyroidism and ophthalmopathy.

This sample comprised peripheral blood mononuclear cells (PBMCs), obtained at new diagnosis, from a patient treated with antithyroid drugs. All receptors come from a woman between 35 and 50 years old with Graves disease.

This clonotype was found a few times. The V gene is TRBV18, the J gene TRBJ2-2; 9 bases align to TRBD2. Germline lookup yields CDR1 KGHSH and CDR2 LQKENI. The V segment lost 3 bases and the J segment 5 bases; nucleotides outside the gene matches: 4. CDR3 length: 15 amino acids. The CDR3 region is CASSPSGSETGELFF. In DNA, the CDR3 is TGTGCCAGCTCACCTAGCGGGAGTGAAACCGGGGAGCTGTTTTTT. Looking up the rest from reference TRBV18 and TRBJ2-2 gives the full variable domain: NAGVMQNPRHLVRRRGQEARLRCSPMKGHSHVYWYRQLPEEGLKFMVYLQKENIIDESGMPKERFSAEFPKEGPSILRIQQVVRGDSAAYFCASSPSGSETGELFFGEGSRLTVL.

This clonotype has ten or more counts. This rearrangement joins TRBV6-2 or TRBV6-3 to TRBJ2-7; D is uncertain. The germline gives CDR1 MNHEY, CDR2 SVGEGT. This CDR3 contains 16 residues. V lost 0 bases and J lost 0, with 12 bases in between. CDR3 region: CASSYSRHLLSYEQYF. The CDR3, as DNA: TGTGCCAGCAGTTACTCGAGGCATCTCCTCTCCTACGAGCAGTACTTC.

The rearrangement uses TRBV20-1 and TRBJ2-7; no clear D gene. In germline, CDR1 is DFQATT, CDR2 SNEGSKA (reference sequence). The V end was cut by 5 bases, the J end by 3 bases, with 8 bases between. The CDR3 length is 11 residues. The CDR3 nucleotides read TGCAGTGCTTCGGACGGCTACGAGCAGTACTTC. Its translation: CSASDGYEQYF.

This clonotype appeared many times. V gene TRBV12-3 or TRBV12-4 combines with J gene TRBJ2-1, with D perhaps matching TRBD1 (6 bases). Trimming removed 4 bases from V and 0 bases from J, with 10 bases in between. The CDR3 totals 15 residues. CDR3 nucleotide sequence: TGTGCCAGCAGTTCACGACAGGACTCCTACAATGAGCAGTTCTTC. Its protein product is CASSSRQDSYNEQFF.

This clonotype appeared many times. CDR3 DNA sequence: TGCAGTGCTATAACAGGGGGCGCGTTTAATACGCAGTATTTT. This encodes CSAITGGAFNTQYF. This chain joins TRBV20-1 and TRBJ2-3, with TRBD1 matching over 9 bases. With 4 bases clipped from V and 7 bases from J, the junction kept 9 bases outside the gene matches. The CDR3 has 14 amino acids. CDR1 is DFQATT, CDR2 SNEGSKA, per germline (reference sequence).

This clonotype occurred many times. The V call is TRBV7-3, the J call TRBJ2-1, with a possible D match to TRBD2 (5 bases). This CDR3 spans 15 amino acids. The germline CDR1 and CDR2 sequences are SGHTA and FQGTGA. The V gene lost 2 bases and the J gene lost 2 bases, with 10 bases spanning the gap. The CDR3 here is CASSLGGQTYNEQFF. For the CDR3, the DNA is TGTGCCAGCAGCTTAGGCGGGCAGACCTACAATGAGCAGTTCTTC.

The CDR3 nucleotides are TGTGCCAGCAGTCACCAGGGGACTGAAGCTTTCTTT. It encodes CASSHQGTEAFF. The gene calls are TRBV12-3 or TRBV12-4 and TRBJ1-1; TRBD1 is a possible D gene (6 bases). Trimming shortened V by 5 bases and J by 5 bases, and 9 bases separated the two germline ends. This CDR3 has 12 residues.

The chain employs TRBV28 and TRBJ2-2, with D possibly TRBD2 on 5 matching bases. Between the trimmed V and J ends, which lost 7 bases and 1 base, there was a span of 13 bases. The CDR3 extends over 15 amino acids. Germline lookup yields CDR1 MDHEN and CDR2 SYDVKM. CDR3 in DNA: TGTGCCAGCACCCCCCTAGCAGAGAACACCGGGGAGCTGTTTTTT. This codes for CASTPLAENTGELFF.

Ten or more counts support this clonotype. The chain carries TRBV3-1 and TRBJ1-2; TRBD1 aligns across 10 bases. The CDR3 loop spans 17 amino acids. The V gene end was trimmed by 1 base and the J gene end by 1 base; junction bases not matched to a gene: 6. Per the germline V gene, CDR1 is LGHDT and CDR2 is YNNKEL (reference sequence). The CDR3 region is CASSQGGTGDLNYGYTF. In nucleotides, the CDR3 is TGTGCCAGCAGCCAAGGAGGGACAGGGGATCTTAACTATGGCTACACCTTC.

The chain carries TRBV9 and TRBJ2-7; TRBD1 is a possible D gene (6 bases). The CDR3 sequence is 14 residues long. In germline, CDR1 is SGDLS, CDR2 YYNGEE. Trimming left V 4 bases short and J 3 bases short, with 14 bases between. The DNA of the CDR3 is TGTGCCAGCAGCAAACAGGGAGATGGCTACGAGCAGTACTTC. Encoded protein: CASSKQGDGYEQYF.

This clonotype was seen many times. CDR3 nucleotide sequence: TGTGCCAGCACCTTAGGACAGGATGGCTACACCTTC. This codes for CASTLGQDGYTF. The V gene is TRBV6-2 or TRBV6-3, the J gene TRBJ1-2; 7 bases agree with TRBD1. The CDR3 consists of 12 residues. V lost 7 bases, J lost 6 bases, and 5 bases stayed unmatched. Germline assignment: CDR1 MNHEY and CDR2 SVGEGT.

This clonotype was seen many times. This rearrangement joins TRBV7-2 to TRBJ2-1; 8 bases fit TRBD1. J gave up 7 bases and V 6 bases, and 5 bases lay outside the gene matches. The V gene's germline CDR1 is SGHTA and CDR2 FQGNSA. CDR3 length equals 13 residues. The CDR3 DNA is TGTGCCAGCAGGCTCAACAGGGGGAATGAGCAGTTCTTC. Translated, it gives CASRLNRGNEQFF.

This clonotype was detected many times. The V gene is TRBV20-1, the J gene TRBJ1-1; 11 nucleotides line up with TRBD1. CDR1 is DFQATT and CDR2 is SNEGSKA in the germline V gene (reference sequence). The CDR3 contains 17 residues. V lost 0 bases, J lost 0 bases, and 6 bases stayed unmatched. The CDR3 DNA reads as TGCAGTGCTAGAGATGGCGGGACAGGGGGTTTGAACACTGAAGCTTTCTTT. Its translation is CSARDGGTGGLNTEAFF.

This clonotype was observed at least ten times. V usage is TRBV27 and J usage is TRBJ1-2, with 10 nucleotides matching TRBD1. Trimming removed 5 bases from V and 5 bases from J; junction bases left unmatched: 8. The CDR3 consists of 15 residues. The germline gives CDR1 MNHEY, CDR2 SMNVEV (reference sequence). CDR3 sequence: CASSPGQGEKYGYTF. DNA for the CDR3: TGTGCCAGCAGTCCTGGACAGGGGGAGAAGTATGGCTACACCTTC.

The chain employs TRBV30 and TRBJ1-6; D call uncertain. V gave up 8 bases and J gave up 7 bases, with 15 bases separating them. This CDR3 contains 13 residues. From germline, CDR1 is GTSNPN and CDR2 SVGIG (reference sequence). This CDR3 reads CAADVGSNSPLHF. CDR3 nucleotides: TGTGCCGCGGATGTGGGGAGCAATTCACCCCTCCACTTT. The complete variable domain, with remaining parts taken from reference TRBV30 and TRBJ1-6, reads SQTIHQWPATLVQPVGSPLSLECTVEGTSNPNLYWYRQAAGRGLQLLFYSVGIGQISSEVPQNLSASRPQDRQFILSSKKLLLSDSGFYLCAADVGSNSPLHFGNGTRLTVT.

This clonotype was detected many times. This rearrangement joins TRBV4-1 to TRBJ2-7, with D uncertain. Trimming left V 3 bases short and J 2 bases short, with 11 bases between. The CDR3 is 14 residues long. The germline V gene has CDR1 MGHRA and CDR2 YSYEKL. The CDR3 DNA is TGCGCCAGCAGCCATCGACCCTCCGCCTACGAGCAGTACTTC. Its protein product is CASSHRPSAYEQYF.

A few counts support this clonotype. A much larger clone differs from this one at a single base, so this may be a read error. In this CDR3 the conserved last residue, phenylalanine or tryptophan, is missing, so a read error is likely. The chain has TRBV2 and TRBJ2-2; no definite D call. CDR3 length equals 13 residues. V lost 6 bases, J lost 6 bases, and 11 bases lay in between. Germline V CDR1 and CDR2: SNHLY, FYNNEI. The CDR3 loop reads CASSPRLAGELFL. The CDR3, as DNA: TGTGCCAGCAGCCCAAGGTTGGCCGGGGAGCTGTTTCTT.

This clonotype was seen many times. J is TRBJ2-1 and V is TRBV11-3, with D unclear. This CDR3 comprises 11 residues. The germline V gene encodes CDR1 SGHNT and CDR2 YENEEA. With 9 bases removed from V and 7 bases from J, the gap between germline ends came to 10 bases. CDR3: CASYSMNEQFF. CDR3 nucleotides: TGTGCCAGTTACTCCATGAATGAGCAGTTCTTC.

Only a few counts were recorded for this clonotype. This chain links TRBV6-2 or TRBV6-3 with TRBJ2-6; D is unclear. This CDR3 spans 16 amino acids. Trimming pared 2 bases from V and 2 bases from J, leaving 10 bases between. CDR1 and CDR2 from the germline V gene are MNHEY and SVGEGT. The CDR3 DNA sequence: TGTGCCAGCAGTTACCTTCGGCCGCCTGGGGCCAACGTCCTGACTTTC. Translating gives CASSYLRPPGANVLTF.

This clonotype showed up many times. The chain carries TRBV18 and TRBJ1-5; 8 bases align to TRBD1. CDR3 size: 16 residues. CDR1 is KGHSH and CDR2 is LQKENI in the germline V gene. The J segment lost 4 bases and the V segment lost 6 bases, leaving 11 bases of the junction unmatched. CDR3: CASSLGGQVGNQPQHF. In DNA form, the CDR3 reads TGTGCCAGCTCCCTTGGGGGACAGGTCGGAAATCAGCCCCAGCATTTT.

This clonotype occurred a few times. DNA of the CDR3: TGTGCCAGCAGCTTAGTAGCCGGATCAGAGAGCTACGAGCAGTACTTC. As protein: CASSLVAGSESYEQYF. The gene calls are TRBV7-2 and TRBJ2-7; the D is unclear. Trimming shortened V by 1 base and J by 3 bases, and 16 bases separated the two germline ends. The CDR3 is 16 amino acids. Germline assignment: CDR1 SGHTA and CDR2 FQGNSA.